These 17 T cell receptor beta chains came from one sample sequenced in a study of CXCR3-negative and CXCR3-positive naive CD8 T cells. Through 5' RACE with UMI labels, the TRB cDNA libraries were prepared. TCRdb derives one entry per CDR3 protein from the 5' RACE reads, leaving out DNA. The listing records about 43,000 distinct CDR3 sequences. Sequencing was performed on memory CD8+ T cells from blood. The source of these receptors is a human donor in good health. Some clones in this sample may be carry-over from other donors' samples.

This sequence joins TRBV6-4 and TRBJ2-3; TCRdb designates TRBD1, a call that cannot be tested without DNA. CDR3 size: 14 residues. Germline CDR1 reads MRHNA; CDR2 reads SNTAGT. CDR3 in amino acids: CASSETGETDTQYF.

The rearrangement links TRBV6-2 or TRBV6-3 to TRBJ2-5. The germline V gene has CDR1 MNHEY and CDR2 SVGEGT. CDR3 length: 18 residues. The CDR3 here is CASTNPDDRERKKETQYF.

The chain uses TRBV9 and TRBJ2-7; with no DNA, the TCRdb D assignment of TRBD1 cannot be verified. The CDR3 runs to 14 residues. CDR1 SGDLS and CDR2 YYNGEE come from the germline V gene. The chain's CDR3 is CASSVGGPSYEQYF.

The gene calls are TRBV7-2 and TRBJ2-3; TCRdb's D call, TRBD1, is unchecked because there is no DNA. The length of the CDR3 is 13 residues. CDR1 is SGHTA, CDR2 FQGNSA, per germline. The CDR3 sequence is CASSLVTADTQYF.

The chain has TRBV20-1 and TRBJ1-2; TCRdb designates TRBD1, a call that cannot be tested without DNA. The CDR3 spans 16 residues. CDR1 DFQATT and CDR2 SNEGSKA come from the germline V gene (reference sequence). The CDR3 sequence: CSARDLLPGQGYGYTF.

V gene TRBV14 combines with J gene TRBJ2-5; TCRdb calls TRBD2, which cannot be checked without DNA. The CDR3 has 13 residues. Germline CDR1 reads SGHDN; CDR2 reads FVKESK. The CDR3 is CASMGRDRETQYF.

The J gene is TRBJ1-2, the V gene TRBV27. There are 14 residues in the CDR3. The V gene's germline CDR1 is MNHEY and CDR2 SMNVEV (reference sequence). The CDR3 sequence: CASSLSGFLLGYTF.

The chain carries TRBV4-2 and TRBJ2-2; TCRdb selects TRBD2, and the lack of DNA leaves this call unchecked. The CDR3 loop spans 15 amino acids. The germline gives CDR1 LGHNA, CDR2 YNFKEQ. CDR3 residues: CASSLWTSGEGELFF.

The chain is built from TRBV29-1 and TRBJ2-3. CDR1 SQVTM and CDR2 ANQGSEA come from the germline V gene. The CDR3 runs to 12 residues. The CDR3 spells CSVLLSTDTQYF.

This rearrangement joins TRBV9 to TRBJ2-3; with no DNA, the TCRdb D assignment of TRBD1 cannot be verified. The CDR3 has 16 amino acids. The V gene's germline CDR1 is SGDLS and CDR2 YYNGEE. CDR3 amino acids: CASSVVGQGSTDTQYF.

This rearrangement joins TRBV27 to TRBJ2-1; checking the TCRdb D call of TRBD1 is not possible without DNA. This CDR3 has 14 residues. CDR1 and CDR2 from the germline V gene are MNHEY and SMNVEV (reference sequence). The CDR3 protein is CASRPFGAVNEQFF.

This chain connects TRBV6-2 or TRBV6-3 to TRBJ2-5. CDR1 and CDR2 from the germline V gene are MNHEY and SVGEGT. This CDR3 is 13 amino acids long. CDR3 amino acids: CASSYANQETQYF.

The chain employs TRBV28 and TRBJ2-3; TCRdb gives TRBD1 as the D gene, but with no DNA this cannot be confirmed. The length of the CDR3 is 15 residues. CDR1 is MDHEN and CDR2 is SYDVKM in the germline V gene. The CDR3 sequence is CASSPPGGGPDTQYF.

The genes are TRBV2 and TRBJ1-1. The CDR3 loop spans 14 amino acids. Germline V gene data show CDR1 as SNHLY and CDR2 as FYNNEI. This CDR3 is CASPEAGSYTEAFF.

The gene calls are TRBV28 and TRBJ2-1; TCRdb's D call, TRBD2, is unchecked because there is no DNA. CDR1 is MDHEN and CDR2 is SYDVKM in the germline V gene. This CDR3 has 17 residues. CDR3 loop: CASSLRAGFAPHNEQFF.

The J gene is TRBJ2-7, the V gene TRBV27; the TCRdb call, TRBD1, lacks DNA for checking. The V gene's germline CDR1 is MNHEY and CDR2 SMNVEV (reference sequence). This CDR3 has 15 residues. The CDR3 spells CASSLRVWGTYEQYF.

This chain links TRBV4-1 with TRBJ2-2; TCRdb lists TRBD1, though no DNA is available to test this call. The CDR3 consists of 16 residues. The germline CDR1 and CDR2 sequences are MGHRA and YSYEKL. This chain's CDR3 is CASSPFQGADTGELFF.